This TCR beta chain came from a study of T cells in narcolepsy listed by TCRdb under 2018. About the full investigation: Patients with narcolepsy type 1 or type 2 (NT1, NT2) and healthy control donors were enrolled in the study. Autoreactive T cells targeting hypocretin neuron self-antigens (hypocretin, TRIB2) were sought in narcolepsy patients, and TCR Vbeta sequencing was used to track clonotypes in blood and CSF. Overall study results and their limits: Numbers of sequenced blood memory CD4+ clonotypes were comparable, with averages of about 41,000 in patients and 33,354 in controls. Autoreactive clonotypes were reported to be detected serially in the blood of the same patients and of different patients, but not in the blood of healthy controls. Plots comparing CSF and blood CD4+ T cell clonotypes from the same patient highlighted HCRT-specific and TRIB2-specific autoreactive clonotypes. Some blood memory CD4+ repertoires from patients and controls contained no sequences matching autoreactive T cell clones.

Libraries were built with the immunoSEQ multiplex PCR assay. In its TCRdb copy, this immuneACCESS table keeps in-frame sequences only and misses some clones. Where compared with another copy, unresolved V genes explain less than half of these, and the others have no known cause. This sample lists roughly 11,000 clones; just under 95% were detected once. Roughly 1.1% of the sample lies in the top ten. For TCR Vbeta sequencing, memory CD4+ T cells were sorted ex vivo from the peripheral blood of both healthy controls and narcolepsy patients. The CDR3 has 16 amino acids, counting the end cysteine and phenylalanine. The CDR3 DNA has 48 bases and is translated from base 1. Taken from the germline V gene (reference sequence), the CDR1 and CDR2 loops are LNHDA and SQIVND. The germline V end is reduced by 5 bases and the J end by 0 bases; junction bases left unmatched: 7. Note on this clone: What this receptor recognizes is not known. Per-base qualities were not stored, and no clone one base away is much larger.

Input material: CD45RA- memory CD4+ T cells from PBMCs. The meaning of the sample's cell subset or site label: memory T cells sorted ex vivo from peripheral blood. The chain is encoded by TRBV19 joined to TRBJ2-3, with TRBD1 matching 8 junction bases. The clonotype originates from a human donor with narcolepsy. CDR3 sequence: CASSDRGSASTDTQYF. The nucleotide sequence reads TGTGCCAGTAGTGACAGGGGTAGCGCGAGCACAGATACGCAGTATTTT.